This is a list of T cell receptor beta chains from one sample in a study of blood T cells in healthy people across ages. TCRdb re-analysed the 5' RACE reads in MiXCR, keeping a single row per CDR3 protein. The sample lists about 720,000 distinct CDR3 sequences; roughly 25% were seen once. Another study also made use of these data, one on T cells of mothers and their children.

The sequenced sample was blood. These receptors came from a boy aged 5-17 years in good health. Both conserved end residues are part of each CDR3. D genes are given only for firm matches. Clone size is stated in some rows and not others, as once, few, many or a class when expanded.

>.|15|.|TRBJ1-2|TRBV6-5
CASSYFAEPNYGYTF
TGTGCCAGCAGTTACTTCGCAGAACCTAACTATGGCTACACCTTC
>.|16|.|TRBJ2-7|TRBV28
CASSSPTGGGAYEQYF
TGTGCCAGCAGTTCCCCGACAGGTGGGGGGGCCTACGAGCAGTACTTC
>TRBD2|17|.|TRBJ2-5|TRBV4-3
CASSQDTTSGAQETQYF
TGCGCCAGCAGCCAAGATACTACTAGCGGGGCGCAAGAGACCCAGTACTTC
>.|11|.|TRBJ1-1|TRBV20-1
CSGLMDTEAFF
TGCAGTGGCTTGATGGACACTGAAGCTTTCTTT
>.|14|few|TRBJ1-2|TRBV19
CASSTGIANYGYTF
TGTGCCAGTAGCACAGGGATAGCTAACTATGGCTACACCTTC
>.|15|.|TRBJ1-2|TRBV6-5
CASRRGTYPNYGYTF
TGTGCCAGCCGTAGAGGGACCTATCCTAACTATGGCTACACCTTC
>.|14|few|TRBJ2-4|TRBV6-6
CASSYFDREDIQYF
TGTGCCAGCAGTTACTTCGACAGGGAGGACATTCAGTACTTC
>.|13|.|TRBJ2-7|TRBV6-2/TRBV6-3
CASSPGIPDEQYF
TGTGCCAGCAGCCCCGGGATCCCGGACGAGCAGTACTTC
>.|18|.|TRBJ1-6|TRBV28
CASSLAGTESSYNSPLHF
TGTGCCAGCAGTTTAGCCGGTACAGAGAGCTCCTATAATTCACCCCTCCACTTT
>TRBD1|14|many|TRBJ1-2|TRBV7-8
CASSLGQINYGYTF
TGTGCCAGCAGCTTGGGACAGATTAACTATGGCTACACCTTC
>TRBD1|16|few|TRBJ2-7|TRBV28
CASSFGQGWIGYEQYF
TGTGCCAGCAGTTTTGGACAGGGATGGATAGGGTACGAGCAGTACTTC
>TRBD1|14|few|TRBJ2-7|TRBV9
CASSAGTGLYEQYF
TGTGCCAGCAGCGCCGGGACAGGTCTCTACGAGCAGTACTTC
>.|14|.|TRBJ2-7|TRBV5-1
CASSLDGSSYEQYF
TGCGCCAGCAGCTTAGACGGCAGCTCCTACGAGCAGTACTTC
>.|15|.|TRBJ1-2|TRBV3-1
CASSQDGLRGYGYTF
TGTGCCAGCAGCCAAGACGGGCTCCGGGGCTATGGCTACACCTTC
>TRBD1|16|few|TRBJ2-3|TRBV15
CATSRGDRVKTDTQYF
TGTGCCACCAGCAGAGGGGACAGGGTTAAAACAGATACGCAGTATTTT
>.|8|.|TRBJ2-5|TRBV6-1
CASGGAYF
TGTGCCAGCGGTGGGGCTTACTTC
>TRBD1|16|few|TRBJ1-6|TRBV20-1
CSARNHRGSIDSPLHF
TGCAGTGCTAGGAACCACAGGGGTAGTATCGATTCACCCCTCCACTTT
>TRBD2|17|few|TRBJ2-7|TRBV6-2/TRBV6-3
CASRPPGLAGEGYEQYF
TGTGCCAGCAGGCCGCCGGGACTAGCGGGAGAGGGCTACGAGCAGTACTTC
>TRBD2|14|few|TRBJ2-1|TRBV20-1
CSASPSGKDNEQFF
TGCAGTGCTAGCCCTAGCGGGAAAGACAATGAGCAGTTCTTC
>.|13|.|TRBJ2-5|TRBV11-2
CASSLWGVETQYF
TGTGCCAGCAGCCTATGGGGCGTAGAGACCCAGTACTTC
>TRBD2|14|few|TRBJ2-1|TRBV29-1
CSVEVAGGNNEQFF
TGCAGCGTTGAAGTAGCGGGAGGGAACAATGAGCAGTTCTTC
>TRBD2|17|.|TRBJ2-5|TRBV11-3
CASSLSGPSGGGETQYF
TGTGCCAGCAGCTTATCTGGACCTAGCGGGGGCGGGGAGACCCAGTACTTC
>.|11|.|TRBJ1-2|TRBV29-1
CTVNAGVGYTF
TGCACCGTAAACGCAGGGGTTGGCTACACCTTC
>TRBD1|12|few|TRBJ2-5|TRBV12-3/TRBV12-4
CASSWDSKTQYF
TGTGCCAGCAGTTGGGACAGCAAGACCCAGTACTTC
>TRBD1|16|few|TRBJ1-2|TRBV9
CASSAPEPGGGDGYTF
TGTGCCAGCAGCGCCCCAGAGCCAGGGGGCGGAGATGGCTACACCTTC
>.|15|few|TRBJ2-3|TRBV7-2
CASRPSSASTDTQYF
TGTGCCAGCAGGCCATCCAGCGCCAGCACAGATACGCAGTATTTT
>TRBD1|15|few|TRBJ2-7|TRBV5-1
CASSFTTGGGYEQYF
TGCGCCAGCAGCTTTACGACAGGGGGCGGGTACGAGCAGTACTTC
>.|15|few|TRBJ1-1|TRBV12-3/TRBV12-4
CASSSWTSVGTEAFF
TGTGCCAGCAGTTCTTGGACATCGGTGGGCACTGAAGCTTTCTTT